This TCR beta chain was sequenced during a study of PD-L1 blockade in urothelial cancer. Study at large: It was in the mid-2010s that patients started atezolizumab at 1,200 mg intravenously every 3 weeks. The researchers analyzed blood 3 weeks (second dose) and 6 weeks after treatment start.

Clones were sequenced by immunoSEQ multiplex PCR, and TCRdb holds only the in-frame ones, with some missing. The data contain fewer than 60,000 clones, approximately 83% of them singletons. This sample's time point: pretreatment peripheral blood. Patients suffered from locally advanced or metastatic urothelial carcinoma. V trimming: 2 bases; J trimming: 4 bases; junction bases outside the gene matches: 9. This CDR3 comprises 17 residues. CDR1 SNHLY and CDR2 FYNNEI come from the germline V gene. This sequence was found in a man aged 65 to 79 with urothelial cancer. The sequencing used PBMCs, collected around atezolizumab (anti-PD-L1) treatment. The chain links TRBV2 to TRBJ2-1; 9 bases line up with TRBD2. The CDR3 loop is CASSEIPGTSSYNEQFF. CDR3 in DNA: TGTGCCAGCAGTGAAATCCCAGGGACTAGCAGTTACAATGAGCAGTTCTTC. Supplemented by reference TRBV2 and TRBJ2-1, the full variable domain reads EPEVTQTPSHQVTQMGQEVILRCVPISNHLYFYWYRQILGQKVEFLVSFYNNEISEKSEIFDDQFSVERPDGSNFTLKIRSTKLEDSAMYFCASSEIPGTSSYNEQFFGPGTRLTVL.